Listed below are T cell receptor beta chains from one sample, sequenced in a study of cytomegalovirus exposure and HLA in healthy donors. Sequenced by immunoSEQ multiplex PCR; TCRdb stores in-frame clones only, minus some. The table shows some 170,000 clones, with over 65% occurring only once. Source material: PBMCs. These receptors originate from a man younger than 30 in good health and CMV-seropositive. Each CDR3 is given with its conserved first and last residue. The D gene is left open where the match is weak. Rows may omit the clone size; those that give it use once, few, many or a size class.

CAWSGGLQETQYF TGTGCCTGGAGTGGGGGACTCCAAGAGACCCAGTACTTC TRBV30 few TRBJ2-5 NA
CASSQQGLGEKLFF TGCGCCAGCAGCCAACAGGGGCTCGGTGAAAAACTGTTTTTT TRBV4-1 NA TRBJ1-4 NA
CASSLGARVNTEAFF TGCGCCAGCAGCTTGGGGGCGCGGGTGAACACTGAAGCTTTCTTT TRBV5-1 NA TRBJ1-1 NA
CASNTRTGAEKLFF TGTGCCAGCAACACCCGGACAGGGGCCGAAAAACTGTTTTTT TRBV6-5 few TRBJ1-4 TRBD1
CASSFGSNQPQHF TGTGCCAGCAGCTTCGGTAGCAATCAGCCCCAGCATTTT TRBV7-8 few TRBJ1-5 NA
CASSPRVGPQHF TGTGCCAGTAGTCCCCGGGTCGGGCCCCAGCATTTT TRBV19 NA TRBJ1-5 NA
CASSKFQGVAFF TGTGCCAGCAGTAAGTTTCAGGGGGTTGCTTTCTTT TRBV27 NA TRBJ1-1 TRBD1
CASSSDRANTEAFF TGTGCCAGCAGTTCCGACAGGGCGAACACTGAAGCTTTCTTT TRBV27 NA TRBJ1-1 TRBD1
CASSIDLSGGAVGELFF TGTGCCAGTAGTATAGATCTTAGCGGGGGGGCAGTCGGGGAGCTGTTTTTT TRBV19 NA TRBJ2-2 TRBD2
CASSEALGPTNEKLFF TGTGCCAGCAGTGAAGCCTTGGGCCCAACTAATGAAAAACTGTTTTTT TRBV6-1 few TRBJ1-4 NA
CSVEDFPTTSGGTDTQYF TGCAGCGTTGAAGATTTCCCGACTACTAGCGGGGGGACAGATACGCAGTATTTT TRBV29-1 NA TRBJ2-3 TRBD2
CASSIVPGRDTGELFF TGTGCCAGTAGTATAGTACCGGGGAGGGACACCGGGGAGCTGTTTTTT TRBV19 NA TRBJ2-2 TRBD2
CASRGTSGTADTQYF TGTGCCAGCCGGGGGACTAGCGGGACGGCAGATACGCAGTATTTT TRBV18 few TRBJ2-3 TRBD2
CASSLPSAEAFF TGTGCCAGCAGCTTACCGTCGGCTGAAGCTTTCTTT TRBV7-9 NA TRBJ1-1 NA
CASSSLDREAFF TGTGCCAGCAGTTCCTTGGACAGGGAAGCTTTCTTT TRBV28 NA TRBJ1-1 TRBD1
CASSKGQGSYNEQFF TGTGCCAGCAGTAAAGGACAGGGCTCCTACAATGAGCAGTTCTTC TRBV25-1 NA TRBJ2-1 TRBD1
CASSLTREFYNEQFF TGTGCCAGCAGCTTGACGCGGGAGTTCTACAATGAGCAGTTCTTC TRBV5-6 NA TRBJ2-1 TRBD2
CASSQERSSGANVLTF TGTGCCAGCAGCCAAGAACGGAGCTCTGGGGCCAACGTCCTGACTTTC TRBV4-2 NA TRBJ2-6 NA
CASSLAGDTEAFF TGCGCCAGCAGCTTGGCGGGAGACACTGAAGCTTTCTTT TRBV5-1 NA TRBJ1-1 NA
CASSPSPRTYNEQFF TGTGCCAGTAGTCCCTCCCCGAGAACCTACAATGAGCAGTTCTTC TRBV19 once TRBJ2-1 NA
CASSPMAGDRTEAFF TGTGCCAGCAGCCCCATGGCAGGGGACCGGACTGAAGCTTTCTTT TRBV5-4 few TRBJ1-1 NA
CASNLAGGNQETQYF TGTGCCAGCAATCTAGCGGGGGGCAACCAAGAGACCCAGTACTTC TRBV2 NA TRBJ2-5 TRBD2
CASRTTGDAGNTIYF TGTGCCAGCAGAACGACAGGGGATGCTGGAAACACCATATATTTT TRBV6-5 NA TRBJ1-3 TRBD1
CASSFNSYGYTF TGTGCCAGCAGCTTCAACAGCTATGGCTACACCTTC TRBV5-4 NA TRBJ1-2 NA
CASSLVGSRTTNEKLFF TGCGCCAGCAGCTTGGTTGGCAGTCGTACAACTAATGAAAAACTGTTTTTT TRBV5-1 NA TRBJ1-4 NA
CASSRTSGNNEQFF TGTGCCAGCAGTCGGACTAGCGGAAACAATGAGCAGTTCTTC TRBV7-9 NA TRBJ2-1 TRBD2
CASSARDTHPYNEQFF TGTGCCAGCAGCGCCCGGGACACTCACCCCTACAATGAGCAGTTCTTC TRBV9 NA TRBJ2-1 NA
CASRTGMNTEAFF TGTGCCAGCAGGACAGGGATGAACACTGAAGCTTTCTTT TRBV27 few TRBJ1-1 TRBD1
CASSVGGANEKLFF TGTGCCAGCAGCGTTGGGGGGGCTAATGAAAAACTGTTTTTT TRBV9 NA TRBJ1-4 NA
CASSSTGGAETQYF TGCGCCAGCAGCTCCACGGGGGGGGCTGAGACCCAGTACTTC TRBV5-1 NA TRBJ2-5 TRBD2
CASRAGVNTGELFF TGTGCCAGCAGGGCGGGGGTGAACACCGGGGAGCTGTTTTTT TRBV2 few TRBJ2-2 TRBD2
CASSSGLRQETQYF TGTGCCAGCAGTTCGGGGTTACGGCAAGAGACCCAGTACTTC TRBV28 NA TRBJ2-5 NA
CASSQGQEKLFF TGTGCCAGCAGCCAGGGACAGGAAAAACTGTTTTTT TRBV14 NA TRBJ1-4 TRBD1
CASSTGTVNTEAFF TGTGCCAGCAGTACCGGGACAGTTAACACTGAAGCTTTCTTT TRBV6-5 few TRBJ1-1 TRBD1
CASSLLAGDGETQYF TGTGCCAGCAGCTTACTAGCGGGAGACGGAGAGACCCAGTACTTC TRBV7-9 NA TRBJ2-5 TRBD2
CASSRGRTNEKLFF TGTGCCAGCAGCCGCGGTCGTACGAATGAAAAACTGTTTTTT TRBV7-2 NA TRBJ1-4 NA
CAWSVLTSTDTQYF TGTGCCTGGAGTGTACTGACTAGCACAGATACGCAGTATTTT TRBV30 NA TRBJ2-3 NA
CASSPRTVSNYGYTF TGTGCCAGCTCGCCCAGGACAGTTTCTAACTATGGCTACACCTTC TRBV18 NA TRBJ1-2 NA
CASSDQGFEDTQYF TGTGCCAGTAGCGACCAGGGGTTCGAAGATACGCAGTATTTT TRBV19 NA TRBJ2-3 NA
CASSSAQEGGGYTF TGTGCCAGCAGCTCAGCCCAGGAGGGTGGCGGCTACACCTTC TRBV7-9 NA TRBJ1-2 NA
CASSQPGGKGEKLFF TGTGCCAGCAGCCAACCCGGGGGTAAGGGTGAAAAACTGTTTTTT TRBV4-2 few TRBJ1-4 NA
CSVGSAGGNTGELFF TGCAGCGTTGGCTCCGCGGGGGGAAACACCGGGGAGCTGTTTTTT TRBV29-1 NA TRBJ2-2 TRBD2
CASSPRTSGRKRSYNEQFF TGTGCCAGCAGCCCACGGACTAGCGGGAGGAAGCGCTCCTACAATGAGCAGTTCTTC TRBV11-3 NA TRBJ2-1 TRBD2
CASSQRPGNTGELFF TGTGCCAGCAGCCAAAGACCGGGAAACACCGGGGAGCTGTTTTTT TRBV6-5 NA TRBJ2-2 NA
CASSSQVEKLFF TGTGCCAGCAGCTCCCAGGTTGAAAAACTGTTTTTT TRBV7-8 NA TRBJ1-4 NA